This record covers a single T cell receptor beta chain. What it binds is unknown. Generated by immunoSEQ multiplex PCR, the TCRdb table keeps only in-frame clones and is missing some. This repertoire shows tens of thousands of clones, less than 80% found once; its top ten account for roughly a tenth. J was trimmed by 3 bases and V by 5 bases; bases with no gene match: 7. CDR1 and CDR2 (germline): SEHNR, FQNEAQ (reference sequence). The CDR3 length is 15 residues. The data belong to a study of radiotherapy plus CTLA-4 blockade in lung cancer. Study-level points and caveats: Peripheral blood showed expansion of tumor-derived TCR clones after radiotherapy and ipilimumab. Per reports, early blood T cell clone dynamics, plus interferon-beta, forecast response most strongly.

Ipilimumab CTLA-4 blockade and focal radiation were given to patients with chemo-refractory metastatic non-small-cell lung cancer. This clonotype was sampled from a human donor with non-small cell lung cancer who had a complete response to radiotherapy plus ipilimumab. V is TRBV7-9 and J is TRBJ1-1, with TRBD1 matching over 9 bases. The input for sequencing was peripheral blood, taken from a patient treated with radiotherapy plus ipilimumab. CDR3 sequence reads: CASSRFDRGDTEAFF. The CDR3 coding sequence is TGTGCCAGCAGCCGATTTGACAGGGGGGACACTGAAGCTTTCTTT.